A selection of T cell receptor beta chains follows, all from one sample in a study of patients and donors after allogeneic stem cell transplantation. TCRdb re-called the RT-PCR reads through MiXCR, storing one row per CDR3 protein. The sample shows 150,000 to 200,000 distinct CDR3 sequences, around 28% of them seen only once. Input material: blood, either unsorted or a sorted T cell fraction (not recorded which). The receptors were gathered from a human donor who was either an allogeneic HSCT recipient or a stem cell or donor lymphocyte infusion donor (not recorded which). It is not recorded whose cells these are; they may come from a transplant donor. The CDR3 runs from the conserved cysteine through the conserved F or W. D genes are given only for firm matches. The size field is filled for only some rows; it gives once, few, many or a size class.

d_call,v_call,j_call,clone_size,cdr3_nt,cdr3_aa
TRBD2,TRBV7-3,TRBJ2-3,few,TGTGCCAGCAGCTCCACAGGACTAGCGGGCGGAAAGGATACGCAGTATTTT,CASSSTGLAGGKDTQYF
TRBD2,TRBV12-3/TRBV12-4,TRBJ2-3,.,TGTGCCAGCAGCCGAAGGGCGGGAGTATTTGATACGCAGTATTTT,CASSRRAGVFDTQYF
TRBD2,TRBV24-1,TRBJ2-3,.,TGTGCCACCAGTGACACGGGAGGGCCCGAAGGTACGCAGTATTTT,CATSDTGGPEGTQYF
.,TRBV12-3/TRBV12-4,TRBJ1-4,few,TGTGCCAGCAGTTTACATTCGTCAGGGGTTGAAAAACTGTTTTTT,CASSLHSSGVEKLFF
.,TRBV12-3/TRBV12-4,TRBJ2-3,few,TGTGCCAGCAGTGTCCTTTTGAATACAGATACGCAGTATTTT,CASSVLLNTDTQYF
.,TRBV20-1,TRBJ2-2,.,TGCAGTGCTAGAGAGGTTCTCACCGGGGAGCTGTTTTTT,CSAREVLTGELFF
.,TRBV6-2/TRBV6-3,TRBJ1-1,.,TGTGCCAGCAGTTATGGAGTAACGACTGAAGCTTTCTTT,CASSYGVTTEAFF
TRBD1,TRBV4-2,TRBJ2-7,.,TGTGCCAGCAGCCAAGATCGAGGGAGACAGGGTTTGTACGAGCAGTACTTC,CASSQDRGRQGLYEQYF
.,TRBV20-1,TRBJ2-7,.,TGCAGTGCGGAGGACAGCTCCTACGAGCAGTACTTC,CSAEDSSYEQYF
.,TRBV9,TRBJ1-3,.,TGTGCCAGCAGCGTAGGAGAGACTCTTGGAAACACCATATATTTT,CASSVGETLGNTIYF
.,TRBV7-2,TRBJ1-2,.,TGTGCCAGCAGCTTAACAGGGAGCACCTATGGCTACACCTTC,CASSLTGSTYGYTF
.,TRBV12-3/TRBV12-4,TRBJ2-1,few,TGTGCCAGCACCAAGAAGGGGAGCTCCTACAATGAGCAGTTCTTC,CASTKKGSSYNEQFF
.,TRBV6-2/TRBV6-3,TRBJ1-2,many,TGTGCCAGCAGTTACTATGGGGGAGCCTATGGCTACACCTTC,CASSYYGGAYGYTF
TRBD2,TRBV20-1,TRBJ2-1,.,TGCAGTGCTAGAGATTGGGCTAGCGGGGACAATGAGCAGTTCTTC,CSARDWASGDNEQFF
TRBD1,TRBV29-1,TRBJ1-2,many,TGCAGCGTTGTCCGGGACAGATCGGGCTATGGCTACACCTTC,CSVVRDRSGYGYTF
.,TRBV3-1,TRBJ2-1,.,TGTGCCAGCAGCCAAGGTCCCCATGAGCAGTTCTTC,CASSQGPHEQFF
.,TRBV28,TRBJ1-1,.,TGTGCCAGCAGTTTATTCGGACTGGGTGACACTGAAGCTTTCTTT,CASSLFGLGDTEAFF
.,TRBV7-9,TRBJ1-5,many,TGTGCCAGCAGCTCCTGGGAGAATCAGCCCCAGCATTTT,CASSSWENQPQHF
TRBD1,TRBV20-1,TRBJ1-6,few,TGCAGTGCTAGGGAGACAGGGGGTTCACCCCTCCACTTT,CSARETGGSPLHF
TRBD1,TRBV15,TRBJ1-1,few,TGTGCCACCAGCTTGGACAGGGCGGTGAACACTGAAGCTTTCTTT,CATSLDRAVNTEAFF
.,TRBV2,TRBJ1-6,few,TGTGCCAGCAGGACGAGCTCCTATAATTCACCCCTCCACTTT,CASRTSSYNSPLHF
.,TRBV15,TRBJ2-3,few,TGTGCCACCAGCAGCCGGCGGGCGGCAGATACGCAGTATTTT,CATSSRRAADTQYF
TRBD1,TRBV12-3/TRBV12-4,TRBJ1-1,few,TGTGCCAGCAGTTTAGGCCCGGGACAGGGGGCTTTCTTT,CASSLGPGQGAFF
TRBD2,TRBV20-1,TRBJ2-2,few,TGCAGTGCTAGGCGTGGACTAGCGGACGGGGAGCTGTTTTTT,CSARRGLADGELFF
TRBD2,TRBV10-3,TRBJ2-5,.,TGTGCCATCAGTGAGTGGTCTAGCGGGAGTGAGACCCAGTACTTC,CAISEWSSGSETQYF
.,TRBV12-3/TRBV12-4,TRBJ2-7,.,TGTGCCAGCACCCTAGGGGTCGGTAGGACCTACGAGCAGTACTTC,CASTLGVGRTYEQYF
.,TRBV9,TRBJ2-5,.,TGTGCCAGCAGCGTAGGGGTCCTGGAGACCCAGTACTTC,CASSVGVLETQYF
.,TRBV14,TRBJ1-3,.,TGTGCCAGCAGCCAAGAAGTGAGACACACCATATATTTT,CASSQEVRHTIYF
TRBD1,TRBV29-1,TRBJ2-7,.,TGCAGCGTTGAAGTGGGACAGGGACACTTC,CSVEVGQGHF